This is a list of T cell receptor beta chains from one sample in a study of cytomegalovirus exposure and HLA in healthy donors. Assay used: immunoSEQ multiplex PCR; TCRdb lists only in-frame clones, some missing. Of some 98,000 clones in the sample, under 70% were seen once. Sequenced input: PBMCs. These receptors came from a man aged 50-60 years in good health and CMV-seronegative. The CDR3 runs from the conserved cysteine through the conserved F or W. The order of the fields is CDR3 DNA, CDR3 protein, V gene, D gene, clone size, J gene. The D gene is left open where the match is weak. Clone size is stated in some rows and not others, as once, few, many or a class when expanded.

CDR3nt: TGTGCCAGCTCACCCATTCTCGAGTACTACGAGCAGTACTTC
CDR3aa: CASSPILEYYEQYF
v_gene: TRBV18
d_gene: NA
abundance: NA
j_gene: TRBJ2-7

CDR3nt: TGTGCCAGCAGTTCGCGCGAACAGGGGCGAGGGAATTCACCCCTCCACTTT
CDR3aa: CASSSREQGRGNSPLHF
v_gene: TRBV27
d_gene: TRBD1
abundance: NA
j_gene: TRBJ1-6

CDR3nt: TGTGCCAGCAGCTTTTCTAGCGGGGGGACCCTTGGGCAGTATTTT
CDR3aa: CASSFSSGGTLGQYF
v_gene: TRBV7-2
d_gene: TRBD2
abundance: NA
j_gene: TRBJ2-3

CDR3nt: TGTGCCAGCGGGACTGATACCTACGAGCAGTACTTC
CDR3aa: CASGTDTYEQYF
v_gene: TRBV27
d_gene: NA
abundance: NA
j_gene: TRBJ2-7

CDR3nt: TGTGCCAGCAGCTTAGGGCAGGGGGACTCTCAGCCCCAGCATTTT
CDR3aa: CASSLGQGDSQPQHF
v_gene: TRBV7-9
d_gene: TRBD1
abundance: few
j_gene: TRBJ1-5

CDR3nt: TGCGCCAGCAGACGGGACACCGAGGGCGGCTACACCTTC
CDR3aa: CASRRDTEGGYTF
v_gene: TRBV5-1
d_gene: NA
abundance: NA
j_gene: TRBJ1-2

CDR3nt: TGTGCCAGCGGTCTAGTTGGAGATACGCAGTATTTT
CDR3aa: CASGLVGDTQYF
v_gene: TRBV27
d_gene: NA
abundance: NA
j_gene: TRBJ2-3

CDR3nt: TGCAGCGCCCGGGACAGCTCCTACGAGCAGTACTTC
CDR3aa: CSARDSSYEQYF
v_gene: TRBV29-1
d_gene: TRBD1
abundance: NA
j_gene: TRBJ2-7

CDR3nt: TGTGCCAGCAGCTTAGGGACAGGGGTTGAGACTGAAGCTTTCTTT
CDR3aa: CASSLGTGVETEAFF
v_gene: TRBV7-3
d_gene: TRBD1
abundance: few
j_gene: TRBJ1-1

CDR3nt: TGTGCCAGCAGCTCCGGGAGCGGGACCCACTATGGCTACACCTTC
CDR3aa: CASSSGSGTHYGYTF
v_gene: TRBV6-6
d_gene: NA
abundance: few
j_gene: TRBJ1-2

CDR3nt: TGTGCCAGCAGAGGCCGGGACAGTAATAATTCACCCCTCCACTTT
CDR3aa: CASRGRDSNNSPLHF
v_gene: TRBV6-5
d_gene: TRBD1
abundance: once
j_gene: TRBJ1-6

CDR3nt: TGTGCCAGCAGCGTAGAAACTAGCGGGGTTGCCGGGGAGCTGTTTTTT
CDR3aa: CASSVETSGVAGELFF
v_gene: TRBV9
d_gene: TRBD2
abundance: few
j_gene: TRBJ2-2

CDR3nt: TGTGCCAGCAGAGGAGGGGCGAACACCGGGGAGCTGTTTTTT
CDR3aa: CASRGGANTGELFF
v_gene: TRBV27
d_gene: NA
abundance: NA
j_gene: TRBJ2-2

CDR3nt: TGTGCCAGCAGCTTGTTTAGTGGGAGCTCCTACGAGCAGTACTTC
CDR3aa: CASSLFSGSSYEQYF
v_gene: TRBV5-8
d_gene: NA
abundance: NA
j_gene: TRBJ2-7

CDR3nt: TGTGCCAGCAGCCCCCGGGGGGGACAGGGGACAAGCGAGCAGTACTTC
CDR3aa: CASSPRGGQGTSEQYF
v_gene: TRBV7-9
d_gene: TRBD1
abundance: NA
j_gene: TRBJ2-7

CDR3nt: TGTGCCAGCAGCAATGAATACGGGACAGGGAAATCTGAAGCTTTCTTT
CDR3aa: CASSNEYGTGKSEAFF
v_gene: TRBV21-1
d_gene: NA
abundance: NA
j_gene: TRBJ1-1

CDR3nt: TGTGCCAGCAGCTTAGATTTTCGGGTTAACTATGGCTACACCTTC
CDR3aa: CASSLDFRVNYGYTF
v_gene: TRBV11-2
d_gene: NA
abundance: NA
j_gene: TRBJ1-2

CDR3nt: TGTGCCAGTAGTACCGTCTATGGCTACACCTTC
CDR3aa: CASSTVYGYTF
v_gene: TRBV19
d_gene: NA
abundance: NA
j_gene: TRBJ1-2

CDR3nt: TGTGCCAGCAGTTTAACAGGCGACAATGAGCAGTTCTTC
CDR3aa: CASSLTGDNEQFF
v_gene: TRBV6-6
d_gene: NA
abundance: NA
j_gene: TRBJ2-1

CDR3nt: TGTGCCAGCTCACCACCCCTCCGGGGGGAAGAGACCCAGTACTTC
CDR3aa: CASSPPLRGEETQYF
v_gene: TRBV18
d_gene: TRBD2
abundance: few
j_gene: TRBJ2-5

CDR3nt: TGTGCCAGCAGCGACAGGACAGGCTACGAGCAGTACTTC
CDR3aa: CASSDRTGYEQYF
v_gene: TRBV6-5
d_gene: TRBD1
abundance: NA
j_gene: TRBJ2-7

CDR3nt: TGTGCCAGCAGTTCGCTCAGACTGCAACACTACGAGCAGTACTTC
CDR3aa: CASSSLRLQHYEQYF
v_gene: TRBV27
d_gene: NA
abundance: few
j_gene: TRBJ2-7

CDR3nt: TGCGCCAGCAGCTTGTACGGGGTGAACACTGAAGCTTTCTTT
CDR3aa: CASSLYGVNTEAFF
v_gene: TRBV5-1
d_gene: NA
abundance: few
j_gene: TRBJ1-1

CDR3nt: TGTGCCAGCAGCTTAGGCCGGGGGAGGGGACCCCGCACAGATACGCAGTATTTT
CDR3aa: CASSLGRGRGPRTDTQYF
v_gene: TRBV13
d_gene: TRBD2
abundance: few
j_gene: TRBJ2-3

CDR3nt: TGTGCCAGCAGCGTAGCTGGGACAGGGCTTCAAGAGCAGTACTTC
CDR3aa: CASSVAGTGLQEQYF
v_gene: TRBV9
d_gene: TRBD1
abundance: once
j_gene: TRBJ2-5

CDR3nt: TGTGCCAGTAGTAGGGACAGGGATACCTACGAGCAGTACTTC
CDR3aa: CASSRDRDTYEQYF
v_gene: TRBV19
d_gene: TRBD1
abundance: NA
j_gene: TRBJ2-7

CDR3nt: TGCGCCAGCAGCGCCTCGACAGGTCAGGGGACCGGGGAGCTGTTTTTT
CDR3aa: CASSASTGQGTGELFF
v_gene: TRBV5-1
d_gene: NA
abundance: few
j_gene: TRBJ2-2

CDR3nt: TGTGCCAGCAGCTTGGGGACAGGGATATACGAGCAGTACTTC
CDR3aa: CASSLGTGIYEQYF
v_gene: TRBV5-6
d_gene: TRBD1
abundance: NA
j_gene: TRBJ2-7

CDR3nt: TGTGCCAGCAGCTTTGGGACTAGCGGGGGGGCCTACGAGCAGTACTTC
CDR3aa: CASSFGTSGGAYEQYF
v_gene: TRBV13
d_gene: TRBD2
abundance: NA
j_gene: TRBJ2-7

CDR3nt: TGCAGCGTTGTCGGGGGGACAGGGTCCCCACATACCTACGAGCAGTACTTC
CDR3aa: CSVVGGTGSPHTYEQYF
v_gene: TRBV29-1
d_gene: TRBD1
abundance: NA
j_gene: TRBJ2-7

CDR3nt: TGTGCCAGCAGCTCCCCCCGGACAGGGAGGAGAGATACGCAGTATTTT
CDR3aa: CASSSPRTGRRDTQYF
v_gene: TRBV7-2
d_gene: TRBD1
abundance: NA
j_gene: TRBJ2-3

CDR3nt: TGTGCCAGCAGCTTAGAAGGGGAAGCCTACAATGAGCAGTTCTTC
CDR3aa: CASSLEGEAYNEQFF
v_gene: TRBV7-9
d_gene: NA
abundance: NA
j_gene: TRBJ2-1

CDR3nt: TGTGCCAGCAGCTCGCCTACAGGGGGCTCTGGCTACACCTTC
CDR3aa: CASSSPTGGSGYTF
v_gene: TRBV5-6
d_gene: TRBD1
abundance: few
j_gene: TRBJ1-2

CDR3nt: TGTGCCAGCAGTTTATCCGGACAGGGGAAAGGGTCGGGCGAGCAGTACTTC
CDR3aa: CASSLSGQGKGSGEQYF
v_gene: TRBV28
d_gene: TRBD1
abundance: NA
j_gene: TRBJ2-7

CDR3nt: TGTGCCATCAGTGATCCGGGACTACGGAGGGATACGCAGTATTTT
CDR3aa: CAISDPGLRRDTQYF
v_gene: TRBV10-3
d_gene: TRBD2
abundance: NA
j_gene: TRBJ2-3

CDR3nt: TGTGCCACCAAACGGGGGGGCGGTCAGCCCCAGCATTTT
CDR3aa: CATKRGGGQPQHF
v_gene: TRBV6-5
d_gene: NA
abundance: NA
j_gene: TRBJ1-5